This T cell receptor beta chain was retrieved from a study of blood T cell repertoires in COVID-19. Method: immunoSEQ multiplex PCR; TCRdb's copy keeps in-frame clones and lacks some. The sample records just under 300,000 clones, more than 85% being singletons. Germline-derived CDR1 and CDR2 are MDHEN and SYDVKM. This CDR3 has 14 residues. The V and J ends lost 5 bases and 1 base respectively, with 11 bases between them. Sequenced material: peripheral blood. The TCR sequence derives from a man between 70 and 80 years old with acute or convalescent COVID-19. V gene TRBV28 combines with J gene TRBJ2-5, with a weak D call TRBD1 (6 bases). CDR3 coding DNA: TGTGCCAGCAGTCCCCTGGACAGCCAAGAGACCCAGTACTTC. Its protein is CASSPLDSQETQYF.